This TCR beta chain was found in a study of T-cell reconstitution after alpha-beta-depleted transplantation in children. A library of TCRbeta sequences, prepared with unique molecular identifiers, was generated. Via MiXCR, TCRdb re-called the PCR reads, giving one row per CDR3 protein. There are some 500,000 distinct CDR3 sequences in the sample; about 31% occur only once, and around 2.4% lies in the top ten. The CDR3 has 14 residues. Germline CDR1 and CDR2: SQVTM and ANQGSEA. Trimming removed 4 bases from V and 7 bases from J; junction bases left unmatched: 8. In its sample, this clonotype was seen a few times.

This material consisted of PBMCs from the stem cell graft donor, taken from the stem cell graft. The TCR originated in a human donor who donated a stem cell graft to a child with aplastic anemia. The V and J genes are TRBV29-1 and TRBJ2-2; 8 bases map to TRBD1. In nucleotides, the CDR3 is TGCAGCGTTGCGGACAGGGTCCTCCTCGGGGAGCTGTTTTTT. This translates into CSVADRVLLGELFF.